This T cell receptor beta chain was observed in a study of beta chain features in type 1 diabetes. TCRB transcripts that were expressed got sequenced, as all of the isolated RNA had been reverse transcribed. The protocol was immunoSEQ multiplex PCR, while the TCRdb copy is restricted to in-frame clones and leaves out a portion. The sample lists 500,000 to 850,000 clones, 11% to 15% occurring once. Trimming cost V 1 base and J 4 bases; bases outside gene matches: 9. Germline V gene data show CDR1 as LGHNA and CDR2 as YSLEER. This CDR3 is 17 amino acids long. With regard to this clone: The antigen remains undetermined.

Study conclusions and caveats: In cDNA sequencing, cells with high TCR expression could be over-represented. Across all four CD4+ subsets, people with type 1 diabetes showed modestly shorter TCRB CDR3s. The influence of HLA type on TCRB rearrangement stayed undetermined.

It was via CD45RO/CCR7/CD25/CD127/CD95/CD27 that CD4+ naive, central memory, regulatory and stem cell-like memory cells were sorted. The chain carries TRBV4-3 and TRBJ2-2; TRBD1 agrees at 7 bases. The TCR originated in a man aged 18 to 29 with type 1 diabetes. The material sequenced was naive CD4+ T cells from blood. CDR3 loop: CASSQGPGTGVTGELFF. CDR3 bases: TGCGCCAGCAGCCAAGGCCCCGGAACAGGGGTCACCGGGGAGCTGTTTTTT.